Below are 25 T cell receptor beta chains sequenced from a single sample in a study of T cell responses to AZD1222 COVID-19 vaccine. TCRdb keeps only in-frame clones here, not all; method: immunoSEQ multiplex PCR. The sample holds 150,000 or so clones, approximately 84% seen once. The source material was peripheral blood, sampled on day 0 of AZD1222 vaccination. The source of these receptors is an adult in good health.

The chain carries TRBV7-2 and TRBJ1-5; D gene uncertain. The CDR3 has 15 residues. Germline assignment: CDR1 SGHTA and CDR2 FQGNSA. Trimming pared 5 bases from V and 5 bases from J, leaving 16 bases between. CDR3 in DNA: TGTGCCAGCAGCCAATCATCCCAACAAGATCAGCCCCAGCATTTT. Amino acids: CASSQSSQQDQPQHF.

This chain joins TRBV7-3 and TRBJ2-2; the D gene could be TRBD1 or TRBD2 (5 bases each). V was shortened by 2 bases and J by 0 bases, with 13 bases between the two germline ends. There are 17 residues in the CDR3. Germline V gene data show CDR1 as SGHTA and CDR2 as FQGTGA. The DNA for the CDR3 is TGTGCCAGCAGCTTACCCACCGGGACGTCGAACACCGGGGAGCTGTTTTTT. Its translation is CASSLPTGTSNTGELFF.

The V and J genes are TRBV2 and TRBJ1-5; D gene ambiguous. CDR3 length: 11 residues. V lost 4 bases to trimming and J lost 8 bases, with 6 bases between them. The germline V gene encodes CDR1 SNHLY and CDR2 FYNNEI. CDR3 in amino acids: CASSVREPQHF. DNA of the CDR3: TGTGCCAGCAGTGTCCGGGAGCCCCAGCATTTT.

The chain uses TRBV5-4 and TRBJ1-1; 7 bases are shared with TRBD1. This CDR3 comprises 14 residues. The germline V gene encodes CDR1 SGHNT and CDR2 YYREEE (reference sequence). V was pared by 5 bases and J by 5 bases, with 9 bases of the junction left unmatched. The chain's CDR3 is CASRPTGFGTEAFF. In DNA form, the CDR3 reads TGTGCCAGCAGACCGACAGGGTTCGGGACTGAAGCTTTCTTT.

V is TRBV15 and J is TRBJ1-5; weak D call: TRBD1 (6 bases). This CDR3 is 12 amino acids long. The V end was cut by 9 bases, the J end by 2 bases, with 8 bases between. CDR1 is LNHNV, CDR2 YYDKDF, per germline (reference sequence). CDR3 loop: CATRTGNQPQHF. In DNA, the CDR3 is TGTGCCACGAGGACAGGCAATCAGCCCCAGCATTTT.

This clone was counted once. The rearrangement links TRBV13 to TRBJ2-7, with 8 bases identical to TRBD1. Trimming removed 3 bases from V and 5 bases from J; junction bases left unmatched: 6. Germline V lookup: CDR1 PRHDT, CDR2 FYEKMQ (reference sequence). The CDR3 spans 14 residues. CDR3 in amino acids: CASSFTGQGNEQYF. The CDR3 DNA is TGTGCCAGCAGCTTTACCGGACAGGGTAACGAGCAGTACTTC.

The rearrangement joins TRBV12-5 to TRBJ1-1; no definite D call. V was cut by 1 base and J by 0 bases, with 3 bases left in between. Per the germline V gene, CDR1 is LGHNT and CDR2 is FRNRAP. The CDR3 is made up of 13 amino acids. The CDR3 bases are TGTGCTAGTGGTTTGGAACTGAACACTGAAGCTTTCTTT. This translates into CASGLELNTEAFF.

The V gene is TRBV12-3 or TRBV12-4, the J gene TRBJ1-3; D ambiguous. Trimming took off 3 bases at V and 2 bases at J, with 2 bases between the two ends. CDR3 size: 12 residues. CDR3 DNA: TGTGCCAGCAGTTTTACTGGAAACACCATATATTTT. Its translation: CASSFTGNTIYF.

The rearrangement uses TRBV10-3 and TRBJ2-7; D gene uncertain. This CDR3 has 15 amino acids. The V end was cut by 0 bases, the J end by 3 bases, with 12 bases between. Germline V CDR1 and CDR2: ENHRY, SYGVKD. CDR3 loop: CAISESKGNLYEQYF. CDR3 in DNA: TGTGCCATCAGTGAGTCGAAGGGAAATCTCTACGAGCAGTACTTC.

This sequence joins TRBV7-2 and TRBJ1-4; D may be TRBD1 (6 bases). The CDR3 contains 18 residues. Germline CDR1 SGHTA, CDR2 FQGNSA. Trimming shortened V by 1 base and J by 8 bases, and 23 bases separated the two germline ends. CDR3 bases: TGTGCCAGCAGCTTAGACGGACGGACAGCCGGGATGAAGGAAAAACTGTTTTTT. It specifies CASSLDGRTAGMKEKLFF. Full variable domain (outside the CDR3, taken from reference TRBV7-2 and TRBJ1-4): GAGVSQSPSNKVTEKGKDVELRCDPISGHTALYWYRQSLGQGLEFLIYFQGNSAPDKSGLPSDRFSAERTGGSVSTLTIQRTQQEDSAVYLCASSLDGRTAGMKEKLFFGSGTQLSVL.

This chain links TRBV3-1 (or the pseudogene TRBV3-2) with TRBJ2-3; 7 bases line up with TRBD1. CDR3 length: 15 amino acids. Germline V lookup: CDR1 LGHDT, CDR2 YNNKEL (reference sequence). V gave up 3 bases and J gave up 2 bases; unmatched junction bases: 5. In DNA, the CDR3 is TGTGCCAGCAGCCACGGACAGGACCACACAGATACGCAGTATTTT. Its protein product is CASSHGQDHTDTQYF.

This clone was seen only a few times. V gene TRBV19 combines with J gene TRBJ1-2, with TRBD1 matching over 8 bases. Germline CDR1 and CDR2: LNHDA and SQIVND (reference sequence). The CDR3 length is 14 residues. Trimming at V came to 1 base and at J to 4 bases, leaving 2 bases not matched to a gene. CDR3 bases: TGTGCCAGTAGTATAGGAGACAGGGGCTATGGCTACACCTTC. Protein product: CASSIGDRGYGYTF.

The V and J genes are TRBV28 and TRBJ2-1, with no clear D. The germline V gene encodes CDR1 MDHEN and CDR2 SYDVKM. The CDR3 contains 10 residues. V dropped 3 bases and J dropped 10 bases, with 4 bases sitting between them. Here the CDR3 reads CASSLGEQFF. CDR3 coding DNA: TGTGCCAGCAGTTTGGGGGAGCAGTTCTTC.

The J gene is TRBJ1-1, the V gene TRBV19; D might be TRBD1 (5 bases). V lost 11 bases, J lost 4 bases, and 11 bases lay in between. The length of the CDR3 is 11 residues. Germline V gene data show CDR1 as LNHDA and CDR2 as SQIVND (reference sequence). This CDR3 is CAAQGVTEAFF. Here the CDR3 DNA reads TGTGCCGCCCAAGGGGTCACTGAAGCTTTCTTT.

This rearrangement joins TRBV7-2 to TRBJ2-5; D possibly corresponds to TRBD1 (8 bases). Germline V gene data show CDR1 as SGHTA and CDR2 as FQGNSA. The CDR3 totals 16 residues. V lost 5 bases and J lost 5, with 21 bases in between. As DNA, the CDR3 is TGTGCCAGCAGCAGCCGAACAGGGGGGGGACGGGAGACCCAGTACTTC. This codes for CASSSRTGGGRETQYF.

This sequence joins TRBV5-1 and TRBJ1-5; D is perhaps TRBD1 (6 bases). The V end was cut by 0 bases, the J end by 5 bases, with 12 bases between. The germline gives CDR1 SGHRS, CDR2 YFSETQ. The CDR3 totals 15 residues. The CDR3 nucleotides are TGCGCCAGCAGCTTGGCCCCGGGGGCGGATCAGCCCCAGCATTTT. This sequence encodes CASSLAPGADQPQHF.

The chain links TRBV11-2 to TRBJ1-5; D gene unclear. The germline V gene has CDR1 SGHAT and CDR2 FQNNGV. CDR3 length: 14 residues. V was shortened by 6 bases and J by 2 bases, with 11 bases between the two germline ends. The CDR3 DNA is TGTGCCAGCAGGAAAGGGAGAGGCAATCAGCCCCAGCATTTT. Its protein is CASRKGRGNQPQHF.

This clone has more than one count but fewer than ten. The chain combines TRBV7-2 with TRBJ1-5; D perhaps matches TRBD1 (6 bases). The CDR3 extends over 15 amino acids. V was cut by 4 bases and J by 1 base, with 11 bases left in between. Germline V gene lookup returns CDR1 SGHTA and CDR2 FQGNSA. The DNA of the CDR3 is TGTGCCAGCAGCTCCACAGGGATGAGCAATCAGCCCCAGCATTTT. Translation: CASSSTGMSNQPQHF.

This rearrangement joins TRBV9 to TRBJ2-1; the D is unclear. The CDR3 has 15 residues. CDR1 SGDLS and CDR2 YYNGEE come from the germline V gene. Trimming took off 2 bases at V and 4 bases at J, with 13 bases between the two ends. This CDR3 is CASSVSPDRYNEQFF. In nucleotides, the CDR3 is TGTGCCAGCAGCGTTAGCCCTGATAGATACAATGAGCAGTTCTTC.

This rearrangement joins TRBV24-1 to TRBJ2-5, with D possibly matching TRBD1 (5 bases). V lost 2 bases and J 5 bases, leaving 14 bases between the germline ends. Germline lookup yields CDR1 KGHDR and CDR2 SFDVKD. CDR3 length equals 15 residues. The CDR3 nucleotides are TGTGCCACCAGTGATTCGAGAGACAGCCACGAGACCCAGTACTTC. Amino acids: CATSDSRDSHETQYF.

The rearrangement links TRBV25-1 to TRBJ2-2; D remains unclear. Trimming took off 6 bases at V and 2 bases at J, with 4 bases between the two ends. Germline CDR1 reads MGHDK; CDR2 reads SYGVNS. The CDR3 runs to 12 residues. This chain's CDR3 is CASRLNTGELFF. CDR3 DNA: TGTGCCAGCAGGCTCAACACCGGGGAGCTGTTTTTT.

V usage is TRBV6-5 and J usage is TRBJ2-2; either TRBD1 or TRBD2 may fit D (8 bases each). Germline lookup yields CDR1 MNHEY and CDR2 SVGAGI. The V end lost 6 bases, the J end lost 6 bases, and 17 bases lay between the germline ends. The CDR3 length is 15 residues. The CDR3 nucleotides are TGTGCCAGCAGCGCGTTAGCGGGACAGGCCGGGGAGCTGTTTTTT. Protein product: CASSALAGQAGELFF.

The chain recombines TRBV28 with TRBJ1-3; no clear D. The germline gives CDR1 MDHEN, CDR2 SYDVKM. V was pared by 3 bases and J by 4 bases, with 13 bases between. The CDR3 runs 15 residues. For the CDR3, the DNA is TGTGCCAGCAGTTTGAGGGTTATCATAGGAAACACCATATATTTT. As protein: CASSLRVIIGNTIYF. Drawing the rest from reference TRBV28 and TRBJ1-3, the complete variable domain is DVKVTQSSRYLVKRTGEKVFLECVQDMDHENMFWYRQDPGLGLRLIYFSYDVKMKEKGDIPEGYSVSREKKERFSLILESASTNQTSMYLCASSLRVIIGNTIYFGEGSWLTVV.

This sequence joins TRBV7-2 and TRBJ2-2; tentatively, D is TRBD1 (6 bases). CDR1 and CDR2 (germline): SGHTA, FQGNSA. V was shortened by 0 bases and J by 2 bases, with 13 bases between the two germline ends. This CDR3 contains 17 residues. CDR3 amino acids: CASSLAGGSVNTGELFF. DNA of the CDR3: TGTGCCAGCAGCTTAGCAGGGGGAAGTGTAAACACCGGGGAGCTGTTTTTT.

The genes are TRBV18 and TRBJ1-6; D is undetermined. Germline values: CDR1 KGHSH, CDR2 LQKENI. The CDR3 extends over 15 amino acids. Trimming shortened V by 3 bases and J by 6 bases, and 12 bases separated the two germline ends. This CDR3 is CASSPSGVINSPLHF. DNA of the CDR3: TGTGCCAGCTCACCGTCCGGGGTTATTAATTCACCCCTCCACTTT.